These 13 T cell receptor beta chains came from one sample sequenced in a study of T cell repertoires in cytomegalovirus infection (dated by TCRdb to about 2019). These receptors are not linked to any known antigen. The instrument given in TCRdb is Illumina HiSeq 1500. The public reads were reanalyzed by TCRdb: fastp trimming at Q25, MiXCR alignment, in-frame beta chains only. Each entry is one CDR3 protein sequence, shown with its most common DNA and genes. This sample is represented by 110,000 or so distinct CDR3 sequences; 30% to 35% of them were singletons. The top ten constitute around two fifths of the sample. Sample treatment or condition, as interpreted from the label and publication: in vitro stimulation with specific CMV peptide epitopes to enrich CMV-specific T cells. The sequencing here drew on CD8+ T cells from cultured PBMCs, taken from culture after CMV antigen stimulation. Receptors were obtained from a human donor in good health (CMV status not recorded). Some clones in this sample may be carry-over from other donors' samples.

The chain uses TRBV12-3 or TRBV12-4 and TRBJ2-1, with TRBD1 matching over 11 bases. The CDR3 has 15 amino acids. With V trimmed by 7 bases and J by 7 bases, 9 bases remained unmatched. The CDR3 sequence is CASTTGTGGRNEQFF. The CDR3 nucleotides are TGTGCCAGCACGACCGGGACAGGGGGGAGAAATGAGCAGTTCTTC.

Note on this clonotype: At one end the junction does not follow the germline gene, possibly because of a read error. DNA of the CDR3: TGCGCCAGCAGTCAAGACAGCCACATGAACACTGAAGCTTTCTTT. Protein sequence: CASSQDSHMNTEAFF. This sequence joins TRBV4-1 and TRBJ1-1, with a weak D call TRBD1 (5 bases). The CDR3 loop spans 15 amino acids. In germline, CDR1 is MGHRA, CDR2 YSYEKL.

There are a few counts of this clonotype. The rearrangement links TRBV27 to TRBJ1-1, with D possibly being TRBD1 (5 bases). The germline gives CDR1 MNHEY, CDR2 SMNVEV (reference sequence). V shed 8 bases and J shed 4 bases, with 20 bases lying between them. This CDR3 has 15 amino acids. The CDR3 nucleotides are TGTGCCAGCGGACATTACAGGAGGAGTGCCACTGAAGCTTTCTTT. This codes for CASGHYRRSATEAFF.

V gene TRBV27 combines with J gene TRBJ2-1; tentative D call: TRBD1 (5 bases). This CDR3 spans 16 amino acids. The V gene's germline CDR1 is MNHEY and CDR2 SMNVEV (reference sequence). Trimming took 0 bases from V and 2 from J, leaving 11 bases between them. This CDR3 reads CASSLSDSRPYNEQFF. CDR3 sequence (DNA): TGTGCCAGCAGTTTATCAGACAGCCGTCCCTACAATGAGCAGTTCTTC.

There are many counts of this clonotype. The V and J genes are TRBV7-8 and TRBJ1-1; tentative D call: TRBD1 (6 bases). V lost 1 base to trimming and J lost 2 bases, with 11 bases between them. The CDR3 is 15 residues long. Germline loops: CDR1 SGHVS, CDR2 FQNEAQ. Here the CDR3 DNA reads TGTGCCAGCAGCTTAGAATTGGACAGAAACACTGAAGCTTTCTTT. This gives the protein CASSLELDRNTEAFF.

This clonotype has only a few counts. V and J are TRBV7-9 and TRBJ2-7, with D possibly matching TRBD1 (6 bases). Per germline, CDR1 SEHNR and CDR2 FQNEAQ (reference sequence). The CDR3 loop spans 16 amino acids. V gave up 0 bases and J gave up 0 bases, with 12 bases separating them. The CDR3: CASSLALDRSSYEQYF. The CDR3 region has the DNA TGTGCCAGCAGCTTAGCGCTAGACAGGAGCTCCTACGAGCAGTACTTC.

This clonotype showed up just a few times. The chain is built from TRBV19 and TRBJ2-1; 9 bases are shared with TRBD2. This CDR3 contains 16 residues. CDR1 and CDR2 from the germline V gene are LNHDA and SQIVND (reference sequence). V lost 4 bases and J lost 2; bases outside the gene matches: 6. The CDR3 nucleotides are TGTGCCAGTAGTACCCCGCCTAGCGGGGCCTACAATGAGCAGTTCTTC. Translated, it gives CASSTPPSGAYNEQFF.

This clonotype was detected a few times. The chain combines TRBV6-5 with TRBJ1-1, with D perhaps TRBD1 (6 bases). The CDR3 has 15 residues. Germline V gene data show CDR1 as MNHEY and CDR2 as SVGAGI. Trimming stripped 6 bases from V and 0 bases from J, with 14 bases between. The CDR3 protein is CASSTWGALNTEAFF. CDR3 nucleotide sequence: TGTGCCAGCAGCACATGGGGGGCCCTGAACACTGAAGCTTTCTTT.

This clonotype has only a few counts. This chain links TRBV6-1 with TRBJ1-1, with D hard to call. CDR3 length: 15 amino acids. V dropped 1 base and J dropped 3 bases, with 12 bases sitting between them. Germline V lookup: CDR1 MNHNS, CDR2 SASEGT. The CDR3 nucleotides are TGTGCCAGCAGTGAAGGTCCGGGAGTTTACACTGAAGCTTTCTTT. It specifies CASSEGPGVYTEAFF.

As for this clonotype: A much larger clone lies a single base off, so this may be a read error. The V call is TRBV7-6, the J call TRBJ1-6, with D possibly TRBD1 on 6 matching bases. The CDR3 is 14 residues long. CDR1 is SGHVS and CDR2 is FNYEAQ in the germline V gene. CDR3: CAGSLSRGDAPLHF. The CDR3 coding sequence is TGTGCCGGCAGCCTTAGTAGGGGGGACGCACCCCTCCACTTT. Full variable domain (outside the CDR3, taken from reference TRBV7-6 and TRBJ1-6): GAGVSQSPRYKVTKRGQDVALRCDPISGHVSLYWYRQALGQGPEFLTYFNYEAQQDKSGLPNDRFSAERPEGSISTLTIQRTEQRDSAMYRCAGSLSRGDAPLHFGNGTRLTVT.

This chain uses TRBV19 with TRBJ1-5, with D unresolved. The CDR3 loop spans 15 amino acids. Per the germline V gene, CDR1 is LNHDA and CDR2 is SQIVND (reference sequence). V was clipped by 6 bases and J by 0 bases, with 12 bases between them. The CDR3 coding sequence is TGTGCCAGTAGATCTACTGTGTATAGCAATCAGCCCCAGCATTTT. It encodes CASRSTVYSNQPQHF.

This clonotype has just a few counts. The CDR3 DNA reads TGTGCCAGCAGCTACTCGTGGGGGCAAGAGTGGAATGAGCAGTTCTTC. Amino acid sequence: CASSYSWGQEWNEQFF. The chain combines TRBV7-2 with TRBJ2-1; a weak D match, TRBD1 (6 bases). Between the trimmed V and J ends, which lost 4 bases and 7 bases, there was a span of 20 bases. CDR1 is SGHTA, CDR2 FQGNSA, per germline. The CDR3 extends over 16 amino acids. Filled out from reference TRBV7-2 and TRBJ2-1, the complete variable domain reads GAGVSQSPSNKVTEKGKDVELRCDPISGHTALYWYRQSLGQGLEFLIYFQGNSAPDKSGLPSDRFSAERTGGSVSTLTIQRTQQEDSAVYLCASSYSWGQEWNEQFFGPGTRLTVL.

This clonotype was seen more than once but under ten times. The chain employs TRBV12-5 and TRBJ1-5; D gene uncertain. This CDR3 region has 16 residues. V was shortened by 1 base and J by 3 bases, with 13 bases between the two germline ends. Germline V CDR1 and CDR2: LGHNT, FRNRAP. CDR3 residues: CASGLAQDNDNQPQHF. The CDR3 region has the DNA TGTGCTAGTGGTTTGGCCCAAGACAATGACAATCAGCCCCAGCATTTT.